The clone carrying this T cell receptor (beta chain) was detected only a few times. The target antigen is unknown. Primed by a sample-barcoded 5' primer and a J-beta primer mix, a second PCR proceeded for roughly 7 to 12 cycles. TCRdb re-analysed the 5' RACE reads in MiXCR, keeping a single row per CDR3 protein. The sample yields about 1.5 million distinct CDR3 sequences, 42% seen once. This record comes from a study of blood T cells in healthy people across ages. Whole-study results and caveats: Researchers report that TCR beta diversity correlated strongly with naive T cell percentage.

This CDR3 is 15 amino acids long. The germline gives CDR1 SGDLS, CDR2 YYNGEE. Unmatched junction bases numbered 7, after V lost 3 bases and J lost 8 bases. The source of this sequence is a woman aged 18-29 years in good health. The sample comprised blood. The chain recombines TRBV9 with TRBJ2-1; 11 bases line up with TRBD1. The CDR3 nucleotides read TGTGCCAGCAGCGGCCAGGGACAGGGGGTGGATGAGCAGTTCTTC. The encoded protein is CASSGQGQGVDEQFF.